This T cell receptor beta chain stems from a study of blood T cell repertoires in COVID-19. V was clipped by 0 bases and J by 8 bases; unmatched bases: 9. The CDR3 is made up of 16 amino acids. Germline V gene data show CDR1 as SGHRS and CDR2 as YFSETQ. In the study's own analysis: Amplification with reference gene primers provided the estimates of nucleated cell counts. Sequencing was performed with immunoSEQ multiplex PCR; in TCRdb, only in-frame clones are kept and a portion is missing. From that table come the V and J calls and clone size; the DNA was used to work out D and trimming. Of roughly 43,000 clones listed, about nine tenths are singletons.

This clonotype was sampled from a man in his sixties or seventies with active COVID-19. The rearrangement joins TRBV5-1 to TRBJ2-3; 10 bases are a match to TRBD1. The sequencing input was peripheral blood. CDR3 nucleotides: TGCGCCAGCAGCTTGGTGGGGACAGGGGTCTCAGGTACGCAGTATTTT. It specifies CASSLVGTGVSGTQYF.